Included here is one TCR beta chain sequence, with context. This clone has a single count. The antigen this receptor binds is unknown. Base qualities are missing; no much larger clone stands one base away. The source of the sample is a study of shared clonotypes between healthy human individuals (dated by TCRdb to about 2020). Looking at the study overall: The cohort included a few men and a couple of women between 18 and 49 years of age. For each donor, CD4 naive and CD4 memory were each run on three plates, CD8 naive on two plates, and CD8 memory on one plate. To estimate repertoire size and how much clonotype sharing occurs between individuals, the study deeply sequenced the blood TCR repertoires of five healthy adults. Different laboratories and diverse techniques were used to prepare libraries and sequence TCR repertoires, to increase sequencing depth and limit assay-specific biases. Between about 0.9 and 10 billion PBMCs per donor were obtained by leukapheresis.

For CDR1 and CDR2, the germline V gene (reference sequence) lists LNHDA and SQIVND. Including the terminal cysteine and phenylalanine, the CDR3 comprises 16 residues. Only CDR3 DNA remains: 48 bases, in frame from the first base. Trimming costs V 0 bases and J 0 bases, and their ends lie 9 bases apart. Broad study findings and their caveats: Rarefaction of sorted-subset datasets indicated incomplete sequencing despite the large sequencing depth. Because the study included only a small number of donors, the genetic and exposure-history diversity represented was limited. Estimated clonotype richness was generally larger for naive than for memory subsets. Sampling was restricted to blood, and TCR repertoires in tissues likely differ from the TCR repertoires found in blood. Clonotypes shared by all four sorted-subset donors showed higher generation probabilities than non-shared clonotypes. Across a handful of donors, approximately 4.6% of naive CD4, around 3.3% of naive CD8, 2% to 2.5% of memory CD4, and 0.4% of memory CD8 clonotypes were shared. Pairwise subsampling indicated that sequencing depth was expected to affect the degree of clonotype sharing among donors.

Donors were healthy HIV-negative adults with no recently reported acute infections or vaccinations. Every donor was a Caucasian adult living in Nashville, Tennessee, USA. CD4+ T cells were enriched by magnetic negative selection; naive cells were then positively selected on CD45RA, and the negative fraction formed the memory subset. Blood was collected by leukapheresis, and PBMCs were isolated by Ficoll-Histopaque density gradient centrifugation and then cryopreserved in liquid nitrogen vapor phase. Purity and quantity of every magnetically sorted T cell population were checked by analytical flow cytometry. Each sorted fraction had its genomic DNA isolated and then quantified by UV absorbance on a Nanodrop 2000c. Using the deep immunoSEQ assay, TCR CDR3 regions were amplified from genomic DNA by multiplex PCR. Extracted genomic DNA from each cell subset was spread evenly across all wells of several immunoSEQ 96-well plates, with each plate serving as a replicate. For sorted subsets, each replicate PCR was loaded with around 200 ng genomic DNA, equivalent to approximately 33,000 T cell genomes. Purified libraries were quantified with a Qubit 3.0 fluorometer, sized on a Bioanalyzer 2100, and re-quantified with the KAPA Library Quantification kit. Each immunoSEQ 96-well plate was sequenced on its own single-read 150-cycle Illumina NextSeq 550 flow cell. On the study's bioinformatics: Because the immunoSEQ output included only junctional sequences and no quality scores, the filtering could not be the same as the filtering used for full-length reads. Sequences were annotated with PyIR, a Python wrapper for IgBLAST v1.9, and V/J genes and CDR3 were assigned using IMGT germline references. Reads with weak V/J assignments (E-value above 1e-6), missing CDR3, stop codons, out-of-frame junctions, or ambiguous translated residues were removed. A V3J clonotype was defined by an identical inferred V gene, J gene, and CDR3 amino acid sequence. Percentage overlap between repertoires was computed as shared unique clonotypes divided by the size of the smaller repertoire. Richness of each repertoire was evaluated using RTK rarefaction, the Chao1 estimator, and Recon v2.1 estimates of unobserved clonotypes. For all TCRbeta clonotypes obtained by the gDNA method from a handful of donors, generation probabilities were computed with OLGA. TCRdb took over this immuneACCESS table, retaining in-frame rearrangements with V and J assigned. Such tables are incomplete; in checked studies, under half of the missing clones stem from an unresolved V gene, and the remainder is unexplained. That table gives V, J and clone size, and the DNA gave D and trimming. This sample holds some 550,000 clones; 95% to 98% were observed only once. The biggest ten clones account for about 0.06% of the sample.

The rearrangement combines TRBV19 with TRBJ1-3, with the D segment identity uncertain. Sequenced sample: naive CD4+ T cells sorted from blood. The meaning of the sample's cell subset or site label: CD45RA+ positively selected. This sequence originates from a young woman in good health. The bases read TGTGCCAGTAGTATAGAGCCAGCGGTCTCTGGAAACACCATATATTTT. It is translated as CASSIEPAVSGNTIYF.